A single sample gave rise to the 23 T cell receptor beta chains below, sequenced in a study of cytomegalovirus exposure and HLA in healthy donors. The PCR employed 60 Vbeta primers together with 13 Jbeta primers. This table comes from immunoSEQ multiplex PCR, and its TCRdb copy is limited to in-frame clones, with some not included. This sample has more than 100,000 clones, with roughly three fifths found just once. Sequenced material: PBMCs. These receptors all come from a woman in her forties in good health and CMV-seropositive.

The chain joins TRBV11-3 to TRBJ2-7; TRBD2 matches 10 bases. The CDR3 totals 15 residues. The junction had 6 bases not matched to a gene; V was cut back by 5 bases and J by 2 bases. In germline, CDR1 is SGHNT, CDR2 YENEEA. The CDR3, as DNA: TGTGCCAGCAGCCGAGCGGGAGGGCCTGCCTACGAGCAGTACTTC. The encoded protein is CASSRAGGPAYEQYF.

The chain recombines TRBV6-1 with TRBJ2-4; 7 bases line up with TRBD1. V shed 6 bases and J 4 bases; nucleotides not matched to a gene: 6. The CDR3 spans 14 residues. CDR1 is MNHNS, CDR2 SASEGT, per germline. The CDR3 protein is CASRLTGSKNIQYF. Here the CDR3 DNA reads TGTGCCAGCAGGCTGACAGGGTCAAAAAACATTCAGTACTTC.

The chain recombines TRBV30 with TRBJ2-1, with TRBD2 matching 12 bases. Losses at the gene ends were 5 bases for V and 5 bases for J; bases not matched to a gene: 13. This CDR3 has 17 amino acids. Germline V lookup: CDR1 GTSNPN, CDR2 SVGIG (reference sequence). In nucleotides, the CDR3 is TGTGCCTGGGACGCCTTAAGGACTAGCGGGGACCACAATGAGCAGTTCTTC. Protein: CAWDALRTSGDHNEQFF.

The count of this clone is one. The V call is TRBV9, the J call TRBJ2-2; TRBD1 agrees at 11 bases. The CDR3 is 17 amino acids. The germline V gene has CDR1 SGDLS and CDR2 YYNGEE. V was clipped by 3 bases and J by 4 bases; unmatched bases: 8. The DNA of the CDR3 is TGTGCCAGCAGCGGACAAGCCGGGACAGGGGGCACCGGGGAGCTGTTTTTT. It translates to CASSGQAGTGGTGELFF. The entire variable domain, with the rest obtained from reference TRBV9 and TRBJ2-2, is as follows: DSGVTQTPKHLITATGQRVTLRCSPRSGDLSVYWYQQSLDQGLQFLIQYYNGEERAKGNILERFSAQQFPDLHSELNLSSLELGDSALYFCASSGQAGTGGTGELFFGEGSRLTVL.

Comments on this clone: The same CDR3 is also encoded by other DNA sequences in this sample. The chain links TRBV2 to TRBJ2-2, with TRBD1 matching 7 bases. This CDR3 has 14 amino acids. Losses at the gene ends were 8 bases for V and 2 bases for J; bases not matched to a gene: 5. The V gene's germline CDR1 is SNHLY and CDR2 FYNNEI. CDR3 sequence: CASVRDSNTGELFF. The CDR3 DNA reads TGTGCCAGCGTGAGGGACAGCAACACCGGGGAGCTGTTTTTT.

The chain is built from TRBV5-4 and TRBJ1-1, with TRBD1 matching over 7 bases. Trimming removed 4 bases from V and 1 base from J; junction bases left unmatched: 7. CDR3 size: 15 residues. Germline values: CDR1 SGHNT, CDR2 YYREEE (reference sequence). The CDR3 DNA reads TGTGCCAGCAGCATTGCAGGGACAGCGAACACTGAAGCTTTCTTT. Translated: CASSIAGTANTEAFF.

This clone was counted only a few times. This chain uses TRBV19 with TRBJ2-7; no firm D call. In germline, CDR1 is LNHDA, CDR2 SQIVND (reference sequence). This CDR3 spans 15 amino acids. Trimming took 5 bases from V and 1 from J, leaving 15 bases between them. CDR3 amino acids: CASSFPTESSYEQYF. The CDR3 DNA follows: TGTGCCAGTAGTTTTCCCACAGAGAGTTCCTACGAGCAGTACTTC.

The genes are TRBV5-6 and TRBJ2-5; TRBD2 aligns across 11 bases. J gave up 7 bases and V 3 bases, and 17 bases lay outside the gene matches. Germline lookup yields CDR1 SGHDT and CDR2 YYEEEE. This CDR3 is built from 18 residues. The CDR3: CASSSGLGALAGAGTQYF. For the CDR3, the DNA is TGTGCCAGCAGCTCGGGTTTGGGGGCACTAGCGGGGGCGGGGACCCAGTACTTC.

The chain has TRBV29-1 and TRBJ1-2; 9 positions agree with TRBD1. CDR1 and CDR2 from the germline V gene are SQVTM and ANQGSEA. The CDR3 contains 14 residues. Trimming cost V 2 bases and J 4 bases; bases outside gene matches: 5. This CDR3 is CSVEFPDRGYGYTF. CDR3 nucleotide sequence: TGCAGCGTTGAATTTCCGGACAGGGGCTATGGCTACACCTTC.

The rearrangement links TRBV6-6 to TRBJ2-1; TRBD2 matches at 7 bases. With V trimmed by 6 bases and J by 3 bases, 8 bases remained unmatched. The CDR3 has 15 amino acids. Germline V gives CDR1 MNHNY, CDR2 SVGAGI (reference sequence). The chain's CDR3 is CASSLERGDYNEQFF. DNA for the CDR3: TGTGCCAGCAGCCTAGAACGGGGGGACTACAATGAGCAGTTCTTC.

The chain links TRBV19 to TRBJ1-1, with TRBD1 matching over 8 bases. CDR3 length: 14 residues. J was trimmed by 2 bases and V by 6 bases; bases with no gene match: 5. CDR1 LNHDA and CDR2 SQIVND come from the germline V gene (reference sequence). In nucleotides, the CDR3 is TGTGCCAGTAGCGACAGGGGCGCCAACACTGAAGCTTTCTTT. Translating it yields CASSDRGANTEAFF. The entire variable domain, with the rest obtained from reference TRBV19 and TRBJ1-1, is as follows: DGGITQSPKYLFRKEGQNVTLSCEQNLNHDAMYWYRQDPGQGLRLIYYSQIVNDFQKGDIAEGYSVSREKKESFPLTVTSAQKNPTAFYLCASSDRGANTEAFFGQGTRLTVV.

The chain carries TRBV6-5 and TRBJ2-2, with D tentatively TRBD2 (6 bases). This CDR3 has 13 amino acids. Germline CDR1 reads MNHEY; CDR2 reads SVGAGI. The V gene lost 3 bases and the J gene lost 12 bases, with 14 bases spanning the gap. DNA of the CDR3: TGTGCCAGCAGTTATCGGGGACTCCGACAGCTGTTTTTT. It translates to CASSYRGLRQLFF.

This sequence joins TRBV28 and TRBJ1-1; D remains ambiguous. The ends were cut back, 8 bases at V and 7 bases at J, with 11 bases in the middle. The germline V gene has CDR1 MDHEN and CDR2 SYDVKM. The CDR3 extends over 11 amino acids. The CDR3 DNA reads as TGTGCCAGCGGGCAGGAATATGAAGCTTTCTTT. Its translation: CASGQEYEAFF.

The chain carries TRBV5-1 and TRBJ2-7; weak D call: TRBD1 (6 bases). This CDR3 is built from 13 residues. The V and J ends lost 0 bases and 10 bases respectively, with 14 bases between them. CDR1 and CDR2 (germline): SGHRS, YFSETQ. The CDR3 DNA sequence: TGCGCCAGCAGCTTGGAGGACTGGACAGATCAGTACTTC. Amino acid sequence: CASSLEDWTDQYF.

V and J are TRBV6-6 and TRBJ1-5, with D perhaps matching TRBD1 (6 bases). Germline V gene sequence: CDR1 MNHNY, CDR2 SVGAGI (reference sequence). Trimming pared 5 bases from V and 6 bases from J, leaving 14 bases between. The CDR3 covers 14 residues. CDR3 region: CASSIRGGSQPQHF. CDR3 DNA sequence: TGTGCCAGCAGTATCCGAGGGGGTTCTCAGCCCCAGCATTTT.

The chain couples TRBV10-2 to TRBJ2-2, with 7 positions matching TRBD2. V trimming: 4 bases; J trimming: 4 bases; junction bases outside the gene matches: 3. In germline, CDR1 is WSHSY, CDR2 SAAADI. CDR3 length equals 14 residues. The CDR3, as DNA: TGCGCCAGCAGTGGGAGGGAGGGCACCGGGGAGCTGTTTTTT. Protein: CASSGREGTGELFF.

The chain has TRBV10-3 and TRBJ2-7; 7 bases are shared with TRBD1. Losses at the gene ends were 2 bases for V and 5 bases for J; bases not matched to a gene: 6. Germline V gene sequence: CDR1 ENHRY, CDR2 SYGVKD. CDR3 length: 14 amino acids. The CDR3 bases are TGTGCCATCAGTGAGAGGGGGCAAGCGGACGAGCAGTACTTC. Translated, it gives CAISERGQADEQYF.

CDR3 bases: TGTGCCAGCAGCACGGGACAGGGGGCCGTTGGGACTGAAGCTTTCTTT. Protein product: CASSTGQGAVGTEAFF. The chain carries TRBV5-6 and TRBJ1-1, with 12 positions matching TRBD1. Germline V CDR1 and CDR2: SGHDT, YYEEEE. Trimming cost V 4 bases and J 5 bases; bases outside gene matches: 9. The CDR3 totals 16 residues.

This clone was seen a handful of times. The chain links TRBV5-4 to TRBJ2-1; 11 bases match TRBD2. CDR1 is SGHNT and CDR2 is YYREEE in the germline V gene (reference sequence). The CDR3 contains 18 residues. Losses at the gene ends were 3 bases for V and 0 bases for J; bases not matched to a gene: 8. The CDR3 DNA sequence: TGTGCCAGCAGCTCTAGCGGGAGGATAGGAAGCTCCTACAATGAGCAGTTCTTC. It is translated as CASSSSGRIGSSYNEQFF.

The chain joins TRBV2 to TRBJ2-5; D possibly corresponds to TRBD2 (6 bases). Trimming shortened V by 4 bases and J by 5 bases, and 29 bases separated the two germline ends. The CDR3 contains 19 residues. Germline V gene sequence: CDR1 SNHLY, CDR2 FYNNEI. CDR3 sequence: CASSVARGGEGSYVETQYF. CDR3 nucleotide sequence: TGTGCCAGCAGTGTCGCGCGGGGCGGAGAGGGTTCGTATGTGGAGACCCAGTACTTC. The entire variable domain, with the rest obtained from reference TRBV2 and TRBJ2-5, is as follows: EPEVTQTPSHQVTQMGQEVILRCVPISNHLYFYWYRQILGQKVEFLVSFYNNEISEKSEIFDDQFSVERPDGSNFTLKIRSTKLEDSAMYFCASSVARGGEGSYVETQYFGPGTRLLVL.

A few counts support this clone. The chain has TRBV5-1 and TRBJ2-1, with D maybe TRBD1 (5 bases). The CDR3 runs 16 residues. Germline values: CDR1 SGHRS, CDR2 YFSETQ. The germline V and J ends were trimmed by 0 bases and 8 bases, with 18 bases remaining between them. The CDR3 protein is CASSLGAGRDLDEQFF. DNA of the CDR3: TGCGCCAGCAGCTTGGGAGCAGGCAGGGATCTGGATGAGCAGTTCTTC. Complete variable domain (other parts from reference TRBV5-1 and TRBJ2-1): KAGVTQTPRYLIKTRGQQVTLSCSPISGHRSVSWYQQTPGQGLQFLFEYFSETQRNKGNFPGRFSGRQFSNSRSEMNVSTLELGDSALYLCASSLGAGRDLDEQFFGPGTRLTVL.

The chain employs TRBV2 and TRBJ1-1, with TRBD1 identical over 8 bases. V lost 10 bases and J lost 3; bases outside the gene matches: 4. CDR1 and CDR2 from the germline V gene are SNHLY and FYNNEI. This CDR3 is 12 amino acids long. Here the CDR3 reads CATMDRDTEAFF. CDR3 bases: TGTGCCACTATGGACAGGGACACTGAAGCTTTCTTT.

The rearrangement joins TRBV7-9 to TRBJ2-5; 10 bases match TRBD2. The CDR3 is made up of 15 amino acids. Trimming cost V 7 bases and J 2 bases; bases outside gene matches: 7. The germline V gene has CDR1 SEHNR and CDR2 FQNEAQ (reference sequence). The CDR3 DNA is TGTGCCAGCAATGATCGAGCGGGGGGGCAAGAGACCCAGTACTTC. It codes for CASNDRAGGQETQYF. Looking up the rest from reference TRBV7-9 and TRBJ2-5 gives the full variable domain: DTGVSQNPRHKITKRGQNVTFRCDPISEHNRLYWYRQTLGQGPEFLTYFQNEAQLEKSRLLSDRFSAERPKGSFSTLEIQRTEQGDSAMYLCASNDRAGGQETQYFGPGTRLLVL.